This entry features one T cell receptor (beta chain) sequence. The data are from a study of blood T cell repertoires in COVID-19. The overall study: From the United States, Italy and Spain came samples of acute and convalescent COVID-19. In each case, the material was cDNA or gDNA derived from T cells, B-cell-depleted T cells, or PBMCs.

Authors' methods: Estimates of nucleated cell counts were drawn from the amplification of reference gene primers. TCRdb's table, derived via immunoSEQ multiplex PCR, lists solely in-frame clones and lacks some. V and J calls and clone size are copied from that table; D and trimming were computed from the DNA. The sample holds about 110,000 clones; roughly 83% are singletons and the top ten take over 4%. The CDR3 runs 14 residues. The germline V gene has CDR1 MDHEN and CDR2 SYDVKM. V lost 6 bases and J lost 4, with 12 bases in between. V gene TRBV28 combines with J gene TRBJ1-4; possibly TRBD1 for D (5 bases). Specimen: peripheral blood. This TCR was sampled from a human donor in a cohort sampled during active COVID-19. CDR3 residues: CASRGLLLNEKLFF. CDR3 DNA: TGTGCCAGCAGGGGACTGCTTCTTAATGAAAAACTGTTTTTT.